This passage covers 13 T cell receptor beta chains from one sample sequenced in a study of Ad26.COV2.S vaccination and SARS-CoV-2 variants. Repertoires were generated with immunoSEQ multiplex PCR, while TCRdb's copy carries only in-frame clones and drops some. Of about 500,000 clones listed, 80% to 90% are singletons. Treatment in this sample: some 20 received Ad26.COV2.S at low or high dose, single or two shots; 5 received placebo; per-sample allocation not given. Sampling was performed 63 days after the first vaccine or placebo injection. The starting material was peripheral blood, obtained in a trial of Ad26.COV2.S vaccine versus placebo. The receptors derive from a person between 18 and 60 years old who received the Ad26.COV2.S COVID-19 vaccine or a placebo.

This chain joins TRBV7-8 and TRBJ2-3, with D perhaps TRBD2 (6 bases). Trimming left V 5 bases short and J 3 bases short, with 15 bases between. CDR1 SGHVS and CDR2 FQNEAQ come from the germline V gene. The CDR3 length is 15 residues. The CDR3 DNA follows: TGTGCCAGCAGCCCCCCCGGGGGTTGGACAGATACGCAGTATTTT. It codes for CASSPPGGWTDTQYF.

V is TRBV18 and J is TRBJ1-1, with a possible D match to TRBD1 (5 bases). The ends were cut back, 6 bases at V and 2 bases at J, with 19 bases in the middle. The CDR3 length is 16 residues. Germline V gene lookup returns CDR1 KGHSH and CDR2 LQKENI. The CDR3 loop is CASSPGAGTANTEAFF. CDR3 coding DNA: TGTGCCAGCTCCCCCGGAGCCGGGACCGCAAACACTGAAGCTTTCTTT.

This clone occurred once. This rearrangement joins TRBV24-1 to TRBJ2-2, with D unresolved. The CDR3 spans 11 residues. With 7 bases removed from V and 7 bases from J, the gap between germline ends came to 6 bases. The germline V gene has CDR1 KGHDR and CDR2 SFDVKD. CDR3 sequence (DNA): TGTGCCACCAGGGGCGGCGGGGAGCTGTTTTTT. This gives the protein CATRGGGELFF.

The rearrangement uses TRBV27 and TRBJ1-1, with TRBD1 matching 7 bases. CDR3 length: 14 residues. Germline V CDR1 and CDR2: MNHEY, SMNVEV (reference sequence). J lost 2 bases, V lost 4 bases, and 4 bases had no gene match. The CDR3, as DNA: TGTGCCAGCAGTTACAGGGGAGGTAACACTGAAGCTTTCTTT. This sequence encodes CASSYRGGNTEAFF.

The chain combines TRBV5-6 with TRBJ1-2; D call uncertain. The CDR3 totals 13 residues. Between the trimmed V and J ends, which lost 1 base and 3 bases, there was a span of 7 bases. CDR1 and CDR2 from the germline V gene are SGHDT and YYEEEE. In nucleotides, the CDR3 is TGTGCCAGCAGCTTGCGGACGCACTATGGCTACACCTTC. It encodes CASSLRTHYGYTF.

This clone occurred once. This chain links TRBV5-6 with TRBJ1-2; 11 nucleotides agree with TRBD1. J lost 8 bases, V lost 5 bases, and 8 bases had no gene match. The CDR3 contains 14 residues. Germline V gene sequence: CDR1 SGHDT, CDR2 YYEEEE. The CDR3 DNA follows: TGTGCCAGCAGGGGACAGGGGGGAAGTAACGGCTACACCTTC. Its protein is CASRGQGGSNGYTF. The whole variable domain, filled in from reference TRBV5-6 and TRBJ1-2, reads DAGVTQSPTHLIKTRGQQVTLRCSPKSGHDTVSWYQQALGQGPQFIFQYYEEEERQRGNFPDRFSGHQFPNYSSELNVNALLLGDSALYLCASRGQGGSNGYTFGSGTRLTVV.

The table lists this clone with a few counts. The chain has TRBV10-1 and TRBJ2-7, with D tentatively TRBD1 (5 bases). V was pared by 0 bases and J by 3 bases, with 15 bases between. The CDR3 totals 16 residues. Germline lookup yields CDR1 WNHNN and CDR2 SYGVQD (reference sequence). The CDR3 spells CASSESIQQVDYEQYF. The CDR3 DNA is TGCGCCAGCAGTGAGTCGATCCAACAGGTGGACTACGAGCAGTACTTC.

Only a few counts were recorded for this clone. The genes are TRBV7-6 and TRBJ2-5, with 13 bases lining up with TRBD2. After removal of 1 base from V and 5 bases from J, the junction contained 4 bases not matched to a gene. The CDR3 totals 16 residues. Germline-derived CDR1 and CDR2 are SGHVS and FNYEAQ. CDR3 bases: TGTGCCAGCAGCTTAGTACTAGCGGGAGGGCTTGAGACCCAGTACTTC. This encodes CASSLVLAGGLETQYF. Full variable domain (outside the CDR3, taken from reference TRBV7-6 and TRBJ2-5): GAGVSQSPRYKVTKRGQDVALRCDPISGHVSLYWYRQALGQGPEFLTYFNYEAQQDKSGLPNDRFSAERPEGSISTLTIQRTEQRDSAMYRCASSLVLAGGLETQYFGPGTRLLVL.

CDR3 DNA sequence: TGTGCCAGCAGCTTAGCCTCCCTAGCGGGGGGCCCACGGTACTTC. Translating it yields CASSLASLAGGPRYF. The genes are TRBV7-2 and TRBJ2-4; 11 positions agree with TRBD2. V trimming: 0 bases; J trimming: 15 bases; junction bases outside the gene matches: 10. The CDR3 length is 15 residues. Germline loops: CDR1 SGHTA, CDR2 FQGNSA.

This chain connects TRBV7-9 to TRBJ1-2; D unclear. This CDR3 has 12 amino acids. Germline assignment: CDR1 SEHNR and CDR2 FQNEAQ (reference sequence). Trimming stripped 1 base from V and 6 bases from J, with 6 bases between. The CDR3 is CASSLGTDGYTF. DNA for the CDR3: TGTGCCAGCAGCTTAGGTACAGATGGCTACACCTTC.

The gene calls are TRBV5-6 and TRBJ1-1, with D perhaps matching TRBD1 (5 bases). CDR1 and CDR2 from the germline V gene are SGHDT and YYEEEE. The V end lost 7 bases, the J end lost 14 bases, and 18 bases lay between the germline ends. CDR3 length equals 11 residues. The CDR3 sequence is CASYSGHPGFF. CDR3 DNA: TGTGCCAGCTACTCAGGACACCCCGGCTTCTTT.

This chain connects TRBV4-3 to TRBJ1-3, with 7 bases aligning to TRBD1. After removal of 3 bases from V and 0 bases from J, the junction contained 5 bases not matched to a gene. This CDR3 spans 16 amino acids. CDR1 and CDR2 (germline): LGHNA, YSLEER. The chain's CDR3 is CASSQWGQSSGNTIYF. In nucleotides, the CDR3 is TGCGCCAGCAGCCAGTGGGGACAGTCCTCTGGAAACACCATATATTTT.

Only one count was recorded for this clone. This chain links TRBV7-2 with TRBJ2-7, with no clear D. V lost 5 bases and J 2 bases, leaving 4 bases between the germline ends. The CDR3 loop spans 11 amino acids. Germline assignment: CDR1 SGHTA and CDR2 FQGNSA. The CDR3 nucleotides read TGTGCCAGCAGCGGGCCCTACGAGCAGTACTTC. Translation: CASSGPYEQYF.